This entry lists 15 T cell receptor beta chains sequenced from one sample in a study of blood T cell repertoires in COVID-19. Repertoires were generated with immunoSEQ multiplex PCR, while TCRdb's copy carries only in-frame clones and drops some. This table holds 200,000 to 250,000 clones, about 93% found once. Sequencing used peripheral blood. The receptors were sampled from a man in his 60s with COVID-19, enrolled during active disease.

This clone was seen just once. The chain links TRBV5-4 to TRBJ2-7; weak D call: TRBD2 (5 bases). V was cut by 2 bases and J by 0 bases, with 12 bases left in between. This CDR3 is 15 amino acids long. Per germline, CDR1 SGHNT and CDR2 YYREEE (reference sequence). Here the CDR3 DNA reads TGTGCCAGCAGCTTTGGCGGGCAGAACTCCTACGAGCAGTACTTC. It translates to CASSFGGQNSYEQYF.

The V call is TRBV9, the J call TRBJ1-3, with D tentatively TRBD1 (6 bases). CDR1 is SGDLS and CDR2 is YYNGEE in the germline V gene. The CDR3 is made up of 15 amino acids. With 4 bases removed from V and 2 bases from J, the gap between germline ends came to 13 bases. The CDR3 DNA is TGTGCCAGCAGCTTAACAGGGCAGACTGGAAACACCATATATTTT. Translation gives CASSLTGQTGNTIYF.

This clone was counted a single time. The CDR3 DNA follows: TGTGCCAGCAGTTATTTTGGGGGCGCGAACACTGAAGCTTTCTTT. This gives the protein CASSYFGGANTEAFF. The chain links TRBV6-6 to TRBJ1-1; perhaps TRBD1 as D (6 bases). In germline, CDR1 is MNHNY, CDR2 SVGAGI (reference sequence). V lost 3 bases and J 1 base, leaving 12 bases between the germline ends. There are 15 residues in the CDR3.

This chain uses TRBV5-4 with TRBJ2-7, with a tentative D call TRBD2 (5 bases). This CDR3 comprises 12 residues. The V gene lost 4 bases and the J gene lost 6 bases, with 11 bases spanning the gap. Germline V lookup: CDR1 SGHNT, CDR2 YYREEE (reference sequence). In DNA, the CDR3 is TGTGCCAGCAGCGTGCTAGGAGGCGAGCAGTACTTC. Translation gives CASSVLGGEQYF.

The gene calls are TRBV14 and TRBJ1-1, with a weak D call TRBD1 (6 bases). CDR3 length equals 15 residues. The germline V gene has CDR1 SGHDN and CDR2 FVKESK. V was clipped by 4 bases and J by 5 bases, with 17 bases between them. The CDR3 bases are TGTGCCAGCAGCCGCAGGGGCAGGGGTAGAACTGAAGCTTTCTTT. This gives the protein CASSRRGRGRTEAFF.

V gene TRBV5-1 combines with J gene TRBJ1-1; a weak D match, TRBD1 (6 bases). The CDR3 contains 15 residues. The V end was cut by 4 bases, the J end by 4 bases, with 17 bases between. The V gene's germline CDR1 is SGHRS and CDR2 YFSETQ. The CDR3, as DNA: TGCGCCAGCAGCATAACGACAGGTACGGGCACTGAAGCTTTCTTT. It translates to CASSITTGTGTEAFF.

This chain joins TRBV7-9 and TRBJ2-7; 9 bases are shared with TRBD1. The CDR3 length is 15 residues. V dropped 5 bases and J dropped 6; count of bases not matched to a gene: 11. The germline gives CDR1 SEHNR, CDR2 FQNEAQ (reference sequence). In DNA, the CDR3 is TGTGCCAGCAGCCCCGACCGGGACAGGGAACGCGAGCAGTACTTC. Translating gives CASSPDRDREREQYF.

The J gene is TRBJ1-2, the V gene TRBV5-1; TRBD1 matches 9 bases. Germline loops: CDR1 SGHRS, CDR2 YFSETQ. V lost 4 bases, J lost 4 bases, and 8 bases stayed unmatched. The length of the CDR3 is 15 residues. DNA for the CDR3: TGCGCCAGCAGCCCAACTGGACAGGGGAGCTATGGCTACACCTTC. Its translation: CASSPTGQGSYGYTF.

The J gene is TRBJ2-2, the V gene TRBV27, with 8 positions matching TRBD1. J lost 0 bases, V lost 5 bases, and 5 bases had no gene match. There are 16 residues in the CDR3. Germline lookup yields CDR1 MNHEY and CDR2 SMNVEV (reference sequence). The CDR3 nucleotides read TGTGCCAGCAGTCCCAGGGGGCTGTCGAACACCGGGGAGCTGTTTTTT. It encodes CASSPRGLSNTGELFF.

The chain's CDR3 is CASSSGQGREQYF. In DNA, the CDR3 is TGTGCCAGCAGTTCTGGACAGGGGCGCGAGCAGTACTTC. The gene calls are TRBV28 and TRBJ2-7; TRBD1 matches at 9 bases. This CDR3 has 13 residues. The V gene end was trimmed by 4 bases and the J gene end by 6 bases; junction bases not matched to a gene: 4. In germline, CDR1 is MDHEN, CDR2 SYDVKM.

The V gene is TRBV2, the J gene TRBJ1-1; TRBD1 matches at 7 bases. Germline CDR1 reads SNHLY; CDR2 reads FYNNEI. V was pared by 0 bases and J by 1 base, with 5 bases of the junction left unmatched. The CDR3 is made up of 16 amino acids. The CDR3, as DNA: TGTGCCAGCAGTGAAGCCAGGACAGGTTCGAACACTGAAGCTTTCTTT. Residues: CASSEARTGSNTEAFF.

The genes are TRBV7-2 and TRBJ1-3; TRBD1 agrees at 7 bases. V was pared by 5 bases and J by 12 bases, with 7 bases of the junction left unmatched. CDR1 is SGHTA and CDR2 is FQGNSA in the germline V gene. The CDR3 covers 12 residues. CDR3 sequence: CASSNDRVSIYF. CDR3 sequence (DNA): TGTGCCAGCAGCAATGACAGGGTTAGCATATATTTT.

J is TRBJ2-1 and V is TRBV6-5; a weak D match, TRBD1 (6 bases). Trimming cost V 2 bases and J 1 base, with 9 bases left between them. The CDR3 length is 15 residues. CDR1 and CDR2 (germline): MNHEY, SVGAGI. CDR3 nucleotide sequence: TGTGCCAGCAGTTACGGGGGCTCTTCCTACAATGAGCAGTTCTTC. Translation gives CASSYGGSSYNEQFF.

This rearrangement joins TRBV5-1 to TRBJ2-6, with D possibly matching TRBD1 (6 bases). Germline V lookup: CDR1 SGHRS, CDR2 YFSETQ. This CDR3 is built from 16 residues. V was cut by 1 base and J by 0 bases, with 8 bases left in between. The CDR3 reads CASSLQGFSGANVLTF. Written as DNA, the CDR3 is TGCGCCAGCAGCTTGCAGGGGTTCTCTGGGGCCAACGTCCTGACTTTC.

The chain combines TRBV18 with TRBJ2-7; TRBD2 aligns across 11 bases. With V trimmed by 6 bases and J by 5 bases, 9 bases remained unmatched. The CDR3 is 15 residues long. The germline CDR1 and CDR2 sequences are KGHSH and LQKENI. The CDR3: CASSDIAGGPDEQYF. The CDR3 DNA reads TGTGCCAGCTCGGATATAGCGGGAGGGCCGGACGAGCAGTACTTC.